This TCR beta chain was identified in a study of cytomegalovirus exposure and HLA in healthy donors. Study-level points and caveats: When analyzed later, a missense DCLRE1C variant was found to be linked to TCR beta V- and J-gene trimming. Donor immune exposure was known only as CMV serostatus. Sequencing depth roughly uniform across donors was assumed in presence/absence analyses.

Notes on this clone: Its specificity is not known.

In the PCR, 60 Vbeta and 13 Jbeta primers were used. Sequencing was performed with immunoSEQ multiplex PCR; in TCRdb, only in-frame clones are kept and a portion is missing. The data show 90,000 to 150,000 clones, roughly 60% seen once. The CDR3 runs to 14 residues. The junction had 1 base not matched to a gene; V was cut back by 1 base and J by 2 bases. Germline V lookup: CDR1 SGHTA, CDR2 FQGNSA. Sequencing was done on a sample of PBMCs. The clonotype comes from a middle-aged man in good health and CMV-seropositive. This chain uses TRBV7-2 with TRBJ1-2, with 7 nucleotides matching TRBD1. This CDR3 reads CASSLEGANYGYTF. The CDR3 region has the DNA TGTGCCAGCAGCTTAGAGGGGGCCAACTATGGCTACACCTTC.